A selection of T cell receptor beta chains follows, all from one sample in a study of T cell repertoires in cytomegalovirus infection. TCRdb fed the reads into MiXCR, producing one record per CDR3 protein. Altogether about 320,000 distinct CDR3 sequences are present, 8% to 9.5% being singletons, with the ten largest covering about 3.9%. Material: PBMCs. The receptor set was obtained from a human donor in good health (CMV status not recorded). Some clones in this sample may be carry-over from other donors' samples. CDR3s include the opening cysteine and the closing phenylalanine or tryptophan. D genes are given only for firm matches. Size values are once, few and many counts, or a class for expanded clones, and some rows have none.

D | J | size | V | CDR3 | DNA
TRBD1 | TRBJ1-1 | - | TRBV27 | CASSFLGQGGAAFF | TGTGCCAGCAGTTTCCTTGGACAGGGAGGTGCGGCTTTCTTT
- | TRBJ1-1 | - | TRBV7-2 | CASSLGGGGGSAEAFF | TGTGCCAGCAGCTTAGGGGGGGGGGGGGGGTCGGCTGAAGCTTTCTTT
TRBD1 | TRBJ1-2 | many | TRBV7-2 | CASSPRQGPANYGYTF | TGTGCCAGCAGCCCACGACAGGGACCCGCTAACTATGGCTACACCTTC
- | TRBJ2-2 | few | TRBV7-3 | CASSLTGTRNTGELFF | TGTGCCAGCAGCTTAACGGGGACAAGGAACACCGGGGAGCTGTTTTTT
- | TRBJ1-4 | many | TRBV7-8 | CASSPGRQTQNEKLFF | TGTGCCAGCAGCCCCGGAAGGCAGACGCAAAATGAAAAACTGTTTTTT
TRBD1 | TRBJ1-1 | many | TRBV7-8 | CASSLGTGGTFF | TGTGCCAGCAGCTTAGGGACAGGGGGAACTTTCTTT
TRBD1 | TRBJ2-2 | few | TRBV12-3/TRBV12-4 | CASSLGQGRVFF | TGTGCCAGCAGTCTAGGACAGGGTAGAGTGTTTTTT
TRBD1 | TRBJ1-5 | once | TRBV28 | CASSSFQGARQPQHF | TGTGCCAGCAGCTCCTTCCAGGGGGCACGGCAGCCCCAGCATTTT
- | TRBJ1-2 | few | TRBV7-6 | CASSLADRKGYTF | TGTGCCAGCAGCTTAGCCGACAGGAAGGGCTACACCTTC
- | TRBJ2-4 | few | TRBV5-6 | CASSFRLNIQYF | TGTGCCAGCAGCTTCCGGCTAAACATTCAGTACTTC
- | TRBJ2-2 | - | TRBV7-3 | CASSLSQGPNTGELFF | TGTGCCAGCAGCTTAAGTCAGGGGCCAAACACCGGGGAGCTGTTTTTT
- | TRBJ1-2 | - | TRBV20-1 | CSSFSRANYGYTF | TGCAGTTCTTTCTCACGAGCTAACTATGGCTACACCTTC
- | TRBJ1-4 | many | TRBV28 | CASSFQAAFEKLFF | TGTGCCAGCAGTTTTCAGGCGGCTTTTGAAAAACTGTTTTTT
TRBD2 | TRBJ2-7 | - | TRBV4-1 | CASSQEREGPYEQYF | TGCGCCAGCAGCCAAGAGCGGGAGGGCCCCTACGAGCAGTACTTC
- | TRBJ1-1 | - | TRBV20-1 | CSAPDPTVSKNTEAFF | TGCAGTGCTCCGGACCCGACAGTTAGTAAGAACACTGAAGCTTTCTTT
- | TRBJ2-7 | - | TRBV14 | CASSHPLPSEQYF | TGTGCCAGCAGCCATCCACTACCTTCTGAGCAGTACTTC
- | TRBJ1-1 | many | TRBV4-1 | CASSPAPAGANTEAFF | TGCGCCAGCAGCCCGGCCCCCGCGGGGGCGAACACTGAAGCTTTCTTT
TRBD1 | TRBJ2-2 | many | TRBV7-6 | CASSRGQGVTGELFF | TGTGCCAGCAGCCGGGGACAGGGCGTCACCGGGGAGCTGTTTTTT
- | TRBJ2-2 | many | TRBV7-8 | CASSLDIANTGELFF | TGTGCCAGCAGCTTGGACATAGCGAACACCGGGGAGCTGTTTTTT
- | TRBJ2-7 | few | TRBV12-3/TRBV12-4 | CASRASRGSYEQYF | TGTGCCAGCAGAGCCTCCAGGGGAAGCTACGAGCAGTACTTC
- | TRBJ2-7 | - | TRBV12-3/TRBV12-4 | CASSDRDRSSYEQYF | TGTGCCAGCAGTGACCGGGACCGATCCTCCTACGAGCAGTACTTC
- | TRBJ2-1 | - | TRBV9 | CASSTGDLTYNEQFF | TGTGCCAGCAGCACCGGGGATCTCACCTACAATGAGCAGTTCTTC
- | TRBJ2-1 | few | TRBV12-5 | CASGPLWSNSYNEQFF | TGTGCTAGTGGACCCCTGTGGTCCAATAGCTACAATGAGCAGTTCTTC
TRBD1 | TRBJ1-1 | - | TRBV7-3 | CASSPTGRETEAFF | TGTGCCAGCAGCCCGACAGGGAGGGAAACTGAAGCTTTCTTT
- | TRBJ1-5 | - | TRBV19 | CASSDGHQPQHF | TGTGCCAGTAGCGACGGACATCAGCCCCAGCATTTT
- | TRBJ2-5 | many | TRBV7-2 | CASSPRRGLQETQYF | TGTGCCAGCAGCCCCCGACGAGGCTTACAAGAGACCCAGTACTTC
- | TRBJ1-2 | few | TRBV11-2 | CASSLDPGTYGYTF | TGTGCCAGCAGCTTAGATCCAGGGACCTATGGCTACACCTTC
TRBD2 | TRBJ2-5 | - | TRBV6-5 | CASRPFPPSGGGSTQYF | TGTGCCAGCAGACCGTTTCCTCCTAGCGGGGGGGGATCGACCCAGTACTTC